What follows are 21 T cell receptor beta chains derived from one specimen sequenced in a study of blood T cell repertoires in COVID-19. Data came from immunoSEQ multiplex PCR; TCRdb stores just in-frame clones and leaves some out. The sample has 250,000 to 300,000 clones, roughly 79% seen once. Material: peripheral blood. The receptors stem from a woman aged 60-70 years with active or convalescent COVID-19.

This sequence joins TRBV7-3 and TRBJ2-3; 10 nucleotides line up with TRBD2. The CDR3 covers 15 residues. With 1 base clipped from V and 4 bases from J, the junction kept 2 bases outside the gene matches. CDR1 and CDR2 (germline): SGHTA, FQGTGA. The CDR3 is CASSLKAGGPDTQYF. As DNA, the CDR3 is TGTGCCAGCAGCTTAAAAGCGGGGGGGCCAGATACGCAGTATTTT.

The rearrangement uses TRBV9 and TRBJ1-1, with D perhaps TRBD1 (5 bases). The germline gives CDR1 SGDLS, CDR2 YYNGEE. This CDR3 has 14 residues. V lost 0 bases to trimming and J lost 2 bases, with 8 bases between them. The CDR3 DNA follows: TGTGCCAGCAGCGTAGGAGGGACTAACACTGAAGCTTTCTTT. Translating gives CASSVGGTNTEAFF.

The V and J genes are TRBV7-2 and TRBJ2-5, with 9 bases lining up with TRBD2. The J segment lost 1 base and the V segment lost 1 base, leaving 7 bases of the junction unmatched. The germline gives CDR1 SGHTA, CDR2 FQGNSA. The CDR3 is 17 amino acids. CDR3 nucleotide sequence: TGTGCCAGCAGCTTAGGCCTAGCGGGGCCGCCCCAAGAGACCCAGTACTTC. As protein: CASSLGLAGPPQETQYF. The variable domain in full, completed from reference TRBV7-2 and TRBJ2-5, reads GAGVSQSPSNKVTEKGKDVELRCDPISGHTALYWYRQSLGQGLEFLIYFQGNSAPDKSGLPSDRFSAERTGGSVSTLTIQRTQQEDSAVYLCASSLGLAGPPQETQYFGPGTRLLVL.

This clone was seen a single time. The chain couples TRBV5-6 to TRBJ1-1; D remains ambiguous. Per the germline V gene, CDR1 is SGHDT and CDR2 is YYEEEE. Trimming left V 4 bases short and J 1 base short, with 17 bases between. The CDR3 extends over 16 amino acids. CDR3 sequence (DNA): TGTGCCAGCAGCCTAAGTCCGGACTTACGGAACACTGAAGCTTTCTTT. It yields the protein CASSLSPDLRNTEAFF.

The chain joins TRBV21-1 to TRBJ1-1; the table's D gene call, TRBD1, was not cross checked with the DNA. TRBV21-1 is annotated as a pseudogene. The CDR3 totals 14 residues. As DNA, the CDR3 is TGTGCCAGCAGCAACAGGGGGCGAGTGGGGGAAGCTTTCTTT. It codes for CASSNRGRVGEAFF.

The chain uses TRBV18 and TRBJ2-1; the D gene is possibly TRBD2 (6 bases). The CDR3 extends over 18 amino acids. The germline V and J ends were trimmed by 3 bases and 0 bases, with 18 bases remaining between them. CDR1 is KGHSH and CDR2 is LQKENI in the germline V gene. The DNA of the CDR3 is TGTGCCAGCTCACCGGGGGGTGACCGAGCCCGCTCCTACAATGAGCAGTTCTTC. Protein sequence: CASSPGGDRARSYNEQFF.

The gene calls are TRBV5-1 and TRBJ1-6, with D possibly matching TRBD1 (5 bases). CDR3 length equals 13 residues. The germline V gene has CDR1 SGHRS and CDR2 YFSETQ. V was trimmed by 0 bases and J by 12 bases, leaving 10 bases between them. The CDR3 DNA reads TGCGCCAGCAGCTTGGGCCAGGGTGAACCCCTCCACTTT. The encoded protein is CASSLGQGEPLHF. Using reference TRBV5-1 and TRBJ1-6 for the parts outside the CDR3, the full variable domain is KAGVTQTPRYLIKTRGQQVTLSCSPISGHRSVSWYQQTPGQGLQFLFEYFSETQRNKGNFPGRFSGRQFSNSRSEMNVSTLELGDSALYLCASSLGQGEPLHFGNGTRLTVT.

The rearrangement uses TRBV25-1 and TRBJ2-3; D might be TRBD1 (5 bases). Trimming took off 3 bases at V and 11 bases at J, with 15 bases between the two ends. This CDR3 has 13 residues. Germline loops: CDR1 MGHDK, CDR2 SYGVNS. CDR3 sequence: CASSETQWGGQYF. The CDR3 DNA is TGTGCCAGCAGTGAGACACAGTGGGGCGGGCAGTATTTT.

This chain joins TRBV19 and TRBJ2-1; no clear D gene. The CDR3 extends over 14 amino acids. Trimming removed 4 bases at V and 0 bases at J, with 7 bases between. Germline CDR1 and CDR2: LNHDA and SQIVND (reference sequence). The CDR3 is CASSTVLSYNEQFF. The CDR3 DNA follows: TGTGCCAGTAGTACGGTCCTCTCCTACAATGAGCAGTTCTTC.

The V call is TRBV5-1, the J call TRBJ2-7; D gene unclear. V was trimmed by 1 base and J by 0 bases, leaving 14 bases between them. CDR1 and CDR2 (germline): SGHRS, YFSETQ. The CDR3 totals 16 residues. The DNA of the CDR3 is TGCGCCAGCAGCTTGCAGGCGCAGCCACTCTCCTACGAGCAGTACTTC. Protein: CASSLQAQPLSYEQYF.

The CDR3 DNA follows: TGTGCCAGCAGCTCACAGACAGGCAATCAGCCCCAGCATTTT. As protein: CASSSQTGNQPQHF. The rearrangement joins TRBV7-2 to TRBJ1-5; a weak D match, TRBD1 (5 bases). The ends were cut back, 4 bases at V and 2 bases at J, with 9 bases in the middle. This CDR3 region has 14 residues. In germline, CDR1 is SGHTA, CDR2 FQGNSA.

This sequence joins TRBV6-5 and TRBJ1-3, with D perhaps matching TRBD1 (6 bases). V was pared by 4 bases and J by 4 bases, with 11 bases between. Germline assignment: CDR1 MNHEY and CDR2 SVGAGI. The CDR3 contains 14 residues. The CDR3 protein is CASSSSDRGNTIYF. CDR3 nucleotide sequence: TGTGCCAGCAGTTCGTCGGACAGAGGAAACACCATATATTTT.

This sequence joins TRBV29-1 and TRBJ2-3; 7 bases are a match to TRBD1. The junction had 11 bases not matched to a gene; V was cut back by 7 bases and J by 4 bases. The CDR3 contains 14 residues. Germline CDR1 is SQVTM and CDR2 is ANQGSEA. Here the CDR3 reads CSGGRDRVPDTQYF. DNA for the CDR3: TGCAGCGGGGGCCGAGACAGGGTTCCAGATACGCAGTATTTT.

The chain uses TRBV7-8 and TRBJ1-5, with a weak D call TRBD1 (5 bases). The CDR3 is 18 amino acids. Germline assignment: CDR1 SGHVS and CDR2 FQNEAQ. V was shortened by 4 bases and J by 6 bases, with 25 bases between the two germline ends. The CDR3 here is CASSSTFGEGLWIQPQHF. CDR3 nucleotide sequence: TGTGCCAGCAGCTCAACCTTCGGGGAGGGGCTGTGGATTCAGCCCCAGCATTTT.

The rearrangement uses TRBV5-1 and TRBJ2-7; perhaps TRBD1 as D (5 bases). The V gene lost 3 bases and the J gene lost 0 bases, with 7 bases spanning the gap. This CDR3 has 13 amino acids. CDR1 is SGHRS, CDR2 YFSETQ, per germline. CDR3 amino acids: CASSSQASYEQYF. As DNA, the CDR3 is TGCGCCAGCAGCTCACAGGCCTCCTACGAGCAGTACTTC. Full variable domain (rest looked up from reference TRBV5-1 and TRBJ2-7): KAGVTQTPRYLIKTRGQQVTLSCSPISGHRSVSWYQQTPGQGLQFLFEYFSETQRNKGNFPGRFSGRQFSNSRSEMNVSTLELGDSALYLCASSSQASYEQYFGPGTRLTVT.

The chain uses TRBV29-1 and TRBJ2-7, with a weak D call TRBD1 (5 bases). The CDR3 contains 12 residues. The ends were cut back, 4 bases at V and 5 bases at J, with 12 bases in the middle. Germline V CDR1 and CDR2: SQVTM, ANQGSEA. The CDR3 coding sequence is TGCAGCGTTGTTATAGGGGTCGACGAGCAGTACTTC. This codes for CSVVIGVDEQYF.

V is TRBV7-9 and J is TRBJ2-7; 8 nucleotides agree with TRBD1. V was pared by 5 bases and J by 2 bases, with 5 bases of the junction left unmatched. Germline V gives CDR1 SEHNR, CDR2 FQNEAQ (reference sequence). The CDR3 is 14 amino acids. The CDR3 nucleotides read TGTGCCAGCAGCCAGAGGACAGGGACCTACGAGCAGTACTTC. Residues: CASSQRTGTYEQYF.

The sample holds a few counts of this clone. CDR3 region: CASSLTGTVLNYGYTF. CDR3 DNA: TGTGCCAGCAGTTTAACAGGGACAGTACTTAACTATGGCTACACCTTC. The chain recombines TRBV27 with TRBJ1-2; TRBD1 matches 7 bases. Germline V gives CDR1 MNHEY, CDR2 SMNVEV (reference sequence). The CDR3 consists of 16 residues. V shed 2 bases and J 1 base; nucleotides not matched to a gene: 7.

The CDR3 DNA follows: TGTGCCAGTTCGCGGGGGTACCAAGAGACCCAGTACTTC. The encoded protein is CASSRGYQETQYF. This rearrangement joins TRBV2 to TRBJ2-5; 7 positions agree with TRBD2. Trimming cost V 9 bases and J 0 bases; bases outside gene matches: 4. Germline lookup yields CDR1 SNHLY and CDR2 FYNNEI. The CDR3 consists of 13 residues.

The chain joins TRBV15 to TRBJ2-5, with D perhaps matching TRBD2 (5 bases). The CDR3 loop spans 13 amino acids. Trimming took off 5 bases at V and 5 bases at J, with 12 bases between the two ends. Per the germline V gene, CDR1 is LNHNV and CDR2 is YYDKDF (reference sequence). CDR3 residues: CATSRGRVETQYF. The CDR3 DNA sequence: TGTGCCACCAGCCGGGGAAGAGTGGAGACCCAGTACTTC.

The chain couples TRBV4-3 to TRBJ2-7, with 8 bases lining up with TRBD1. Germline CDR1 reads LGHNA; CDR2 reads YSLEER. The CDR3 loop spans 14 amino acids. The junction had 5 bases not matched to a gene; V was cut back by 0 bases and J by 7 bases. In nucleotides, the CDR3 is TGCGCCAGCAGCCAAGACTGGACAGGGAAAGAGCAGTACTTC. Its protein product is CASSQDWTGKEQYF.